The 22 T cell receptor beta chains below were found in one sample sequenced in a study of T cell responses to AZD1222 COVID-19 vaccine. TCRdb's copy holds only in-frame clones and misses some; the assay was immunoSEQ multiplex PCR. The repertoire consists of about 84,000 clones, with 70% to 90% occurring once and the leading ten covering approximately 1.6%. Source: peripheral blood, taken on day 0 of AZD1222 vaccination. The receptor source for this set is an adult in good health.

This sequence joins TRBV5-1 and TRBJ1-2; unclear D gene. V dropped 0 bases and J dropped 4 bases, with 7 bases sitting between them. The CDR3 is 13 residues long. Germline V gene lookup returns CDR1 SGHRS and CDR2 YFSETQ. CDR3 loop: CASSLAGSYGYTF. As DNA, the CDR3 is TGCGCCAGCAGCTTGGCGGGTAGCTATGGCTACACCTTC.

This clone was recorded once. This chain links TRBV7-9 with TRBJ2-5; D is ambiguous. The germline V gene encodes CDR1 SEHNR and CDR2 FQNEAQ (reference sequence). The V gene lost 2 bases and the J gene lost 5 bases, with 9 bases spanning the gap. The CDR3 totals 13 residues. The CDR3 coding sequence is TGTGCCAGCAGCTTAAGTGAGTGGGAGACCCAGTACTTC. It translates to CASSLSEWETQYF.

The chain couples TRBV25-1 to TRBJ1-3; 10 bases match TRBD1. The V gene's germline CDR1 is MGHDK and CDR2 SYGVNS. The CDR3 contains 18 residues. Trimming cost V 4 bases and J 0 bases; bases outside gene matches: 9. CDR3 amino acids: CASSAGTGVSYSGNTIYF. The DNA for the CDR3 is TGTGCCAGCAGTGCCGGGACAGGGGTCTCCTACTCTGGAAACACCATATATTTT.

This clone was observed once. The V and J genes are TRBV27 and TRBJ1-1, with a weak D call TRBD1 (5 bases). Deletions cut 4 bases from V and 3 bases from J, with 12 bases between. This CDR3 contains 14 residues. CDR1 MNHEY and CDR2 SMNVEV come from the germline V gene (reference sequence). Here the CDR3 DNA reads TGTGCCAGCAGTTATTCACAGGTCTACACTGAAGCTTTCTTT. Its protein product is CASSYSQVYTEAFF.

CDR3 bases: TGTGCCACCAGCATAACACGGAGAGATCAGCCCCAGCATTTT. This encodes CATSITRRDQPQHF. The chain joins TRBV15 to TRBJ1-5; D unresolved. V lost 4 bases to trimming and J lost 5 bases, with 12 bases between them. Per the germline V gene, CDR1 is LNHNV and CDR2 is YYDKDF (reference sequence). The CDR3 consists of 14 residues.

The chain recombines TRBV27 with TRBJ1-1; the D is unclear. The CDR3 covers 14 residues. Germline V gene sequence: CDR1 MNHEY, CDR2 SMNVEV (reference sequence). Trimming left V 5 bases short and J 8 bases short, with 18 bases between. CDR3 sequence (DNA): TGTGCCAGCAGTCTAAAGCCGGCAGTCCCCGAAGCTTTCTTT. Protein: CASSLKPAVPEAFF.

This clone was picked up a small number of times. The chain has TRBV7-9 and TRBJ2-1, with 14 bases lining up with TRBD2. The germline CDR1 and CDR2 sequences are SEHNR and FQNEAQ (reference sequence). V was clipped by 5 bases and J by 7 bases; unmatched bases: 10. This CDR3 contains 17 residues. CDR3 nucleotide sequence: TGTGCCAGCAGCCCTCGGAGACTAGCGGGAGGGCCTAATGAGCAGTTCTTC. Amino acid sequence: CASSPRRLAGGPNEQFF.

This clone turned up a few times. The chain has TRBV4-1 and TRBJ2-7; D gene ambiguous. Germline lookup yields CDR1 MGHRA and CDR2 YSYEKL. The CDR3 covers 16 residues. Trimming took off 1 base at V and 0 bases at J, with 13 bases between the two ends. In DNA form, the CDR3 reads TGCGCCAGCAGCCAAGTAGACATGGGCTTCTCCTACGAGCAGTACTTC. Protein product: CASSQVDMGFSYEQYF.

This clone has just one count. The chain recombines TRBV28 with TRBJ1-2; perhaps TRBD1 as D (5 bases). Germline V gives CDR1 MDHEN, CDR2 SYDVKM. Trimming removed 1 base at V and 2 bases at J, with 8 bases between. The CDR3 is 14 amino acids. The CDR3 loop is CASSLSTANYGYTF. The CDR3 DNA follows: TGTGCCAGCAGTTTATCGACAGCGAACTATGGCTACACCTTC.

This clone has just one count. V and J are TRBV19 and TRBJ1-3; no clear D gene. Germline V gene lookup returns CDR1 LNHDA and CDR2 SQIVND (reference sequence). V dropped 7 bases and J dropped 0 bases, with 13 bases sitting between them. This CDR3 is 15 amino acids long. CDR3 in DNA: TGTGCCAGTAACAGCGCGGGGAGCTCTGGAAACACCATATATTTT. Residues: CASNSAGSSGNTIYF.

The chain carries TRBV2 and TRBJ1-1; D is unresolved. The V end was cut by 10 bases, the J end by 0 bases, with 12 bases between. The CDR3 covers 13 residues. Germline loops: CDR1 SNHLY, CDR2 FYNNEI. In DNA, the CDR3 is TGTGCCAATAGTGCGGAGATGAACACTGAAGCTTTCTTT. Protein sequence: CANSAEMNTEAFF. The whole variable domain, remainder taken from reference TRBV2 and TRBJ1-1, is EPEVTQTPSHQVTQMGQEVILRCVPISNHLYFYWYRQILGQKVEFLVSFYNNEISEKSEIFDDQFSVERPDGSNFTLKIRSTKLEDSAMYFCANSAEMNTEAFFGQGTRLTVV.

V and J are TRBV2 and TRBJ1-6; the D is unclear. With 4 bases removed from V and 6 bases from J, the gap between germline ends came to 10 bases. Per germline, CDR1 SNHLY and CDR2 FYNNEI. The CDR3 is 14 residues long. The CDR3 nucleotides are TGTGCCAGCAGTGTACTTTTGGCTAATTCACCCCTCCACTTT. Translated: CASSVLLANSPLHF.

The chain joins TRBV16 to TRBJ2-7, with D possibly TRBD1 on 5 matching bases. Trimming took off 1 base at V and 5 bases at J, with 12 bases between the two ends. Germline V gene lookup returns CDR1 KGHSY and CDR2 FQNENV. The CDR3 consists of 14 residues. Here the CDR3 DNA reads TGTGCCAGCAGCCAATGGCAGGGTCTCCACGAGCAGTACTTC. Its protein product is CASSQWQGLHEQYF.

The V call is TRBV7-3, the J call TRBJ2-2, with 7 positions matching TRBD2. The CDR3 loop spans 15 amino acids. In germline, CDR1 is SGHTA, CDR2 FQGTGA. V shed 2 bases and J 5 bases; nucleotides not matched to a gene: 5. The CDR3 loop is CASSLAGDGTGELFF. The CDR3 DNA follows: TGTGCCAGCAGCTTAGCGGGAGACGGTACCGGGGAGCTGTTTTTT.

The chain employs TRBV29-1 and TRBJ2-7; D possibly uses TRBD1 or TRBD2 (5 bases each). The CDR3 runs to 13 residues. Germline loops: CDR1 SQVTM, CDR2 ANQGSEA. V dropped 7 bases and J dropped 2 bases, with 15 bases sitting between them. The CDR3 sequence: CSASGTPAYEQYF. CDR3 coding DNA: TGCAGCGCATCCGGGACCCCTGCCTACGAGCAGTACTTC.

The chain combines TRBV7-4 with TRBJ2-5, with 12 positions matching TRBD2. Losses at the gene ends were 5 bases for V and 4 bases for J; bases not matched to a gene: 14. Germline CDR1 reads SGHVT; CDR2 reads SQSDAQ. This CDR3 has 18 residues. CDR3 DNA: TGTGCCAGCAGCACCCGACTAGCGGGAGTCCCGAGTGCAGAGACCCAGTACTTC. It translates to CASSTRLAGVPSAETQYF.

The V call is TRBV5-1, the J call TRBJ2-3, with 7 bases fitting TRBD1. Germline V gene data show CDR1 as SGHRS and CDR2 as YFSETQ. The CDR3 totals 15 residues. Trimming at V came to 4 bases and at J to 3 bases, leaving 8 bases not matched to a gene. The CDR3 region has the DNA TGCGCCAGCAGCGTTCGACAGGGTCAGACAGATACGCAGTATTTT. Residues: CASSVRQGQTDTQYF.

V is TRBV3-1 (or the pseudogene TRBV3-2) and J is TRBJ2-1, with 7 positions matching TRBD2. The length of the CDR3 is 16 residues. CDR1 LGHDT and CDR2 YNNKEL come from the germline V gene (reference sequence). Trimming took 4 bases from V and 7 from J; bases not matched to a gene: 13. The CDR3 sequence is CASSRAVSGNRNEQFF. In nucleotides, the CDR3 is TGTGCCAGCAGCCGGGCGGTCAGCGGGAATCGGAATGAGCAGTTCTTC.

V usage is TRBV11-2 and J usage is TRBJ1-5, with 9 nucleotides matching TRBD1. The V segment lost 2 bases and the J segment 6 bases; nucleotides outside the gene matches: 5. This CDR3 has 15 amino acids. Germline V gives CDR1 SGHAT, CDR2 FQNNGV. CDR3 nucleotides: TGTGCCAGCAGCTTAACCGACAGGGGGGGTCAGCCCCAGCATTTT. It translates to CASSLTDRGGQPQHF. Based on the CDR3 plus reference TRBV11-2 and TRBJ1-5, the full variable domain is EAGVAQSPRYKIIEKRQSVAFWCNPISGHATLYWYQQILGQGPKLLIQFQNNGVVDDSQLPKDRFSAERLKGVDSTLKIQPAKLEDSAVYLCASSLTDRGGQPQHFGDGTRLSIL.

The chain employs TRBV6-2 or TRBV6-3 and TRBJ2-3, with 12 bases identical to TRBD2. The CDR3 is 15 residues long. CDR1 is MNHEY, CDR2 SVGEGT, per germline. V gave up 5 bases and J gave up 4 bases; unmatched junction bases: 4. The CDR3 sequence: CASSPWTSGADTQYF. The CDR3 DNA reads TGTGCCAGCAGTCCCTGGACTAGCGGGGCAGATACGCAGTATTTT.

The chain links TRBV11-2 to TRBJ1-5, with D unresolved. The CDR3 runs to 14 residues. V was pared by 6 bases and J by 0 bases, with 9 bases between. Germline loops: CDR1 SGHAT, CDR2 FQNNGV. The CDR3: CASSPGYSNQPQHF. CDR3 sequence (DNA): TGTGCCAGCAGTCCCGGATATAGCAATCAGCCCCAGCATTTT.

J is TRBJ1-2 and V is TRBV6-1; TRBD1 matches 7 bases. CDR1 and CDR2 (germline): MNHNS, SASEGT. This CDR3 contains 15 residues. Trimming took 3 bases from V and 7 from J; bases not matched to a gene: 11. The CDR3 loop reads CASSELTGTRIGYTF. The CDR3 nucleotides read TGTGCCAGCAGTGAGCTGACAGGGACGAGGATTGGCTACACCTTC.